This T cell receptor beta chain was captured in a study of blood T cell repertoires in COVID-19. Looking at the study overall: PBMCs, B-cell-depleted T cells, or T cells provided the cDNA or gDNA that made up the material.

There are 14 residues in the CDR3. The J segment lost 6 bases and the V segment lost 2 bases, leaving 6 bases of the junction unmatched. The V gene's germline CDR1 is MNHEY and CDR2 SVGEGT. Per the original methods: Nucleated cell counts were estimated from reference gene primer amplification. TCRdb's copy holds only in-frame clones and misses some; the assay was immunoSEQ multiplex PCR. The DNA gave D and trimming, while V, J and clone size come from that table. Seen here are around 71,000 clones, about four fifths observed once, and the top ten hold 28%. Sequenced material: peripheral blood. V usage is TRBV6-2 or TRBV6-3 and J usage is TRBJ1-2, with TRBD1 matching over 7 bases. This receptor was taken from a man in his 70s with acute or convalescent COVID-19. The chain's CDR3 is CASSYGRGIDGYTF. As DNA, the CDR3 is TGTGCCAGCAGTTACGGCAGGGGGATAGATGGCTACACCTTC.